One T cell receptor (beta chain) is described in this entry. V gave up 1 base and J gave up 5 bases, with 12 bases separating them. CDR1 SGHTA and CDR2 FQGNSA come from the germline V gene. The CDR3 has 15 amino acids. This sample was included in a study of OX40 agonist ivuxolimab in advanced cancers. Repertoires were generated with immunoSEQ multiplex PCR, while TCRdb's copy carries only in-frame clones and drops some. The table shows approximately 70,000 clones, with about nine tenths occurring only once. The source was CD4+ or CD8+ T cells sorted from blood, collected in a trial of the OX40 agonist ivuxolimab. This TCR came from an adult with an advanced solid tumor such as melanoma, head and neck, liver or kidney cancer. The chain uses TRBV7-2 and TRBJ2-4; D might be TRBD1 (5 bases). The CDR3 region has the DNA TGTGCCAGCAGCTTAGGGTGGCAGGGCCAAAACATTCAGTACTTC. This gives the protein CASSLGWQGQNIQYF. Filled out from reference TRBV7-2 and TRBJ2-4, the complete variable domain reads GAGVSQSPSNKVTEKGKDVELRCDPISGHTALYWYRQSLGQGLEFLIYFQGNSAPDKSGLPSDRFSAERTGGSVSTLTIQRTQQEDSAVYLCASSLGWQGQNIQYFGAGTRLSVL.